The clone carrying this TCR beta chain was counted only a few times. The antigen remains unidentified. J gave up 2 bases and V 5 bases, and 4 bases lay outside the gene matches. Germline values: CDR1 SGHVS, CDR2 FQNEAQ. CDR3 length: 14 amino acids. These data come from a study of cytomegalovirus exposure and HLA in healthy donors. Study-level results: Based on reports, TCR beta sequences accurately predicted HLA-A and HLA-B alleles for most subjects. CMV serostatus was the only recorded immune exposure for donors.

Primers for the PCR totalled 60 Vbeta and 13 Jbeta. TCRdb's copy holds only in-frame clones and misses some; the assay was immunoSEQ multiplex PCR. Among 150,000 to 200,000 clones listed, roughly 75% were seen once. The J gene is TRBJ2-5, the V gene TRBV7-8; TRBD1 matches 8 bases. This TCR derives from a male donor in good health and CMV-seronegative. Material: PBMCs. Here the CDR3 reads CASSGGTGQETQYF. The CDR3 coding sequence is TGTGCCAGCAGCGGTGGGACAGGTCAAGAGACCCAGTACTTC.